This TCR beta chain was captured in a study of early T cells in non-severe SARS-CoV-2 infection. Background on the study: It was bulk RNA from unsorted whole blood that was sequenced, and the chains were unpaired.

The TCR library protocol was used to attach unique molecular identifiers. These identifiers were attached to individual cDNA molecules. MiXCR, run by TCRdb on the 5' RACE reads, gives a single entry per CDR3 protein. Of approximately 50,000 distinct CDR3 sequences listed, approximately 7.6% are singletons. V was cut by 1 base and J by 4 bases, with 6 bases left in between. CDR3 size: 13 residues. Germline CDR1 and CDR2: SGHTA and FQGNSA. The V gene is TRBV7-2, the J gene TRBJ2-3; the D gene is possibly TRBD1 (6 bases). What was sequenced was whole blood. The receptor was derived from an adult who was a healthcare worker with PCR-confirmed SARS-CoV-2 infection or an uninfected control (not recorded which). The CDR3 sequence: CASSLEGADTQYF. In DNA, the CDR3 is TGTGCCAGCAGCTTAGAGGGGGCAGATACGCAGTATTTT.